The clone carrying this T cell receptor beta chain has a count of ten or more. What it binds is not known. Libraries from sorted cells used some 1 million T cells (CD4+ or CD8+). These data come from a study of neurological immune-mediated disorders. From 15-18 subjects, over 170 million TCR-beta sequences were obtained in each sequencing run. Via MiXCR, TCRdb re-called the 5' RACE reads, giving one row per CDR3 protein. This table holds tens of thousands of distinct CDR3 sequences, roughly 4.8% found once. Study-wide findings and caveats: Falling below healthy controls, multiple sclerosis showed the least TCR clonal expansion, while HTLV-1-associated myelopathy showed the most. The study found no CDR3 amino acid sequences shared by expanded clones across subjects, suggesting private repertoires in all groups.

The clonotype originates from a young man in good health. The sequenced sample was CD4+ T cells from blood.

The CDR3, as DNA: TGTGCCAGCAGCTTAGCGCTCAGTCTAGCGCAAGAGACCCAGTACTTC. Amino acid sequence: CASSLALSLAQETQYF. The chain has TRBV7-2 and TRBJ2-5; D is perhaps TRBD2 (6 bases). CDR3 length: 16 residues. Between the trimmed V and J ends, which lost 0 bases and 2 bases, there was a span of 13 bases. Per the germline V gene, CDR1 is SGHTA and CDR2 is FQGNSA.